Following are 19 T cell receptor beta chains from one sample sequenced in a study of T cell responses to AZD1222 COVID-19 vaccine. Produced via immunoSEQ multiplex PCR; TCRdb's table is partial and in-frame only. The sample shows 78,000 or so clones, about 91% of them seen only once. The material sequenced was peripheral blood, taken on day 0 of AZD1222 vaccination. Receptor source: an adult in good health.

CDR3 protein: CASSRDRGRLSPLHF. The CDR3 bases are TGTGCCAGCAGCAGAGACAGGGGGCGCCTTTCACCCCTCCACTTT. The rearrangement uses TRBV7-9 and TRBJ1-6; 10 bases match TRBD1. Germline-derived CDR1 and CDR2 are SEHNR and FQNEAQ (reference sequence). CDR3 length: 15 residues. V gave up 5 bases and J gave up 9 bases; unmatched junction bases: 7.

This chain connects TRBV7-3 to TRBJ2-1, with 9 nucleotides matching TRBD2. V dropped 4 bases and J dropped 8; count of bases not matched to a gene: 6. The germline gives CDR1 SGHTA, CDR2 FQGTGA. This CDR3 region has 14 residues. Here the CDR3 reads CASSSSTSGYEQFF. The CDR3 nucleotides are TGTGCCAGCAGCTCCTCGACTAGCGGCTATGAGCAGTTCTTC.

This clone occurred once. The chain employs TRBV6-1 and TRBJ2-2, with D uncertain. Germline loops: CDR1 MNHNS, CDR2 SASEGT. CDR3 length: 13 residues. Trimming shortened V by 3 bases and J by 5 bases, and 7 bases separated the two germline ends. CDR3 residues: CASSDRGTGELFF. Here the CDR3 DNA reads TGTGCCAGCAGTGACCGCGGAACCGGGGAGCTGTTTTTT.

This clone occurred many times. This chain joins TRBV7-8 and TRBJ2-7; no reliable D call. Germline CDR1 is SGHVS and CDR2 is FQNEAQ. The CDR3 covers 12 residues. V gave up 1 base and J gave up 7 bases, with 8 bases separating them. The CDR3 sequence: CASSLGTVEQYF. In DNA, the CDR3 is TGTGCCAGCAGCTTAGGGACGGTTGAGCAGTACTTC.

This chain uses TRBV7-9 with TRBJ1-5; a possible D gene is TRBD1 (6 bases). Germline V gives CDR1 SEHNR, CDR2 FQNEAQ (reference sequence). The CDR3 spans 15 residues. V was clipped by 0 bases and J by 4 bases, with 10 bases between them. This CDR3 reads CASSLAATGNQPQHF. The DNA of the CDR3 is TGTGCCAGCAGCTTAGCGGCCACAGGGAATCAGCCCCAGCATTTT.

The V call is TRBV4-2, the J call TRBJ2-7; weak D call: TRBD2 (6 bases). From germline, CDR1 is LGHNA and CDR2 YNFKEQ. The CDR3 is 16 residues long. Trimming took off 4 bases at V and 0 bases at J, with 16 bases between the two ends. The CDR3 DNA reads TGTGCCAGCAGCCGACTTAGACAGACTAGCTCCTACGAGCAGTACTTC. Protein: CASSRLRQTSSYEQYF.

J is TRBJ2-7 and V is TRBV21-1; TRBD2 is the table's D call, not checked against the DNA. TRBV21-1 is tagged as a pseudogene. This CDR3 region has 14 residues. DNA for the CDR3: TGTGCCAGCAGCAAAGTAGCGCCCCCCTACGAGCAGTACTTC. It encodes CASSKVAPPYEQYF.

About this clone itself: The sample contains more than one DNA sequence encoding this CDR3. V and J are TRBV28 and TRBJ2-7, with a tentative D call TRBD1 (6 bases). The germline V gene encodes CDR1 MDHEN and CDR2 SYDVKM. Between the trimmed V and J ends, which lost 4 bases and 1 base, there was a span of 8 bases. The CDR3 sequence is 13 residues long. CDR3 sequence (DNA): TGTGCCAGCAGTTGGACAGTTTCCTACGAGCAGTACTTC. This gives the protein CASSWTVSYEQYF. The full variable domain, its missing parts supplied by reference TRBV28 and TRBJ2-7, is DVKVTQSSRYLVKRTGEKVFLECVQDMDHENMFWYRQDPGLGLRLIYFSYDVKMKEKGDIPEGYSVSREKKERFSLILESASTNQTSMYLCASSWTVSYEQYFGPGTRLTVT.

The chain uses TRBV6-2 or TRBV6-3 and TRBJ2-5; TRBD1 or TRBD2 may be the D gene (5 bases each). The V and J ends lost 0 bases and 5 bases respectively, with 16 bases between them. CDR3 length: 16 amino acids. Germline CDR1 and CDR2: MNHEY and SVGEGT. The CDR3 DNA is TGTGCCAGCAGTTACTCTCCGGGACCCCCGGCGGAGACCCAGTACTTC. Its protein product is CASSYSPGPPAETQYF.

This clone appeared a few times. The chain recombines TRBV6-1 with TRBJ1-5; no definite D call. V was trimmed by 2 bases and J by 0 bases, leaving 8 bases between them. The germline V gene has CDR1 MNHNS and CDR2 SASEGT. CDR3 length: 15 residues. The CDR3 bases are TGTGCCAGCAGTGAATCAGAGGGTAGCAATCAGCCCCAGCATTTT. It yields the protein CASSESEGSNQPQHF.

The chain couples TRBV11-3 to TRBJ2-2, with 8 positions matching TRBD2. The CDR3 is 16 residues long. V dropped 3 bases and J dropped 5; count of bases not matched to a gene: 8. Germline CDR1 and CDR2: SGHNT and YENEEA. In nucleotides, the CDR3 is TGTGCCAGCAGCTTTATAAGCGGGAGCGGGACCGGGGAGCTGTTTTTT. It yields the protein CASSFISGSGTGELFF.

The chain carries TRBV6-5 and TRBJ1-3; the D is unclear. Looked up from germline, CDR1 is MNHEY and CDR2 is SVGAGI. The CDR3 is made up of 14 amino acids. The V end lost 0 bases, the J end lost 4 bases, and 7 bases lay between the germline ends. The CDR3 sequence is CASSYSSAGNTIYF. The CDR3 DNA reads TGTGCCAGCAGTTACTCCTCGGCGGGAAACACCATATATTTT.

V usage is TRBV6-5 and J usage is TRBJ2-1; D perhaps matches TRBD2 (7 bases). CDR1 and CDR2 from the germline V gene are MNHEY and SVGAGI. The CDR3 length is 13 residues. Between the trimmed V and J ends, which lost 5 bases and 10 bases, there was a span of 15 bases. The chain's CDR3 is CASSRGGRGEQFF. The CDR3 DNA is TGTGCCAGCAGTAGGGGGGGGAGGGGCGAGCAGTTCTTC.

This clone was seen only a few times. At one end the junction does not follow the germline gene, possibly because of a read error. The same CDR3 is also encoded by other DNA sequences in this sample. V and J are TRBV15 and TRBJ2-7; TRBD2 matches 8 bases. Per the germline V gene, CDR1 is LNHNV and CDR2 is YYDKDF (reference sequence). CDR3 size: 15 residues. Here the CDR3 reads CATCRGAGGPYEQYF. The CDR3 DNA sequence: TGTGCCACCTGCAGGGGTGCGGGGGGCCCCTACGAGCAGTACTTC.

This clone was detected once. V and J are TRBV30 and TRBJ2-7; 11 bases align to TRBD1. CDR1 and CDR2 (germline): GTSNPN, SVGIG (reference sequence). The CDR3 has 16 residues. Trimming removed 0 bases from V and 2 bases from J; junction bases left unmatched: 6. The CDR3 protein is CAWSVPRTGGAYEQYF. The CDR3 DNA is TGTGCCTGGAGTGTCCCCAGGACAGGGGGCGCCTACGAGCAGTACTTC.

This clone occurred once. The J gene is TRBJ1-4, the V gene TRBV2; D not resolved. This CDR3 comprises 15 residues. V lost 6 bases and J 7 bases, leaving 18 bases between the germline ends. CDR1 SNHLY and CDR2 FYNNEI come from the germline V gene. CDR3 amino acids: CASSEKRPLGEKLFF. For the CDR3, the DNA is TGTGCCAGCAGCGAAAAGCGTCCCTTGGGTGAAAAACTGTTTTTT.

V is TRBV7-9 and J is TRBJ2-7, with 14 bases fitting TRBD2. The CDR3 has 18 residues. Trimming took 5 bases from V and 4 from J; bases not matched to a gene: 13. Germline V gene lookup returns CDR1 SEHNR and CDR2 FQNEAQ (reference sequence). CDR3 residues: CASSRKGTSGSLVYEQYF. Written as DNA, the CDR3 is TGTGCCAGCAGCCGGAAGGGGACTAGCGGGAGTTTGGTTTACGAGCAGTACTTC.

This chain connects TRBV7-2 to TRBJ2-7; D is undetermined. Germline CDR1 is SGHTA and CDR2 is FQGNSA. There are 14 residues in the CDR3. V dropped 3 bases and J dropped 3 bases, with 12 bases sitting between them. CDR3 sequence (DNA): TGTGCCAGCAGCTTTAACCCCGGAAGCTACGAGCAGTACTTC. Encoded protein: CASSFNPGSYEQYF.

The CDR3 here is CASSFGKDEQYF. The CDR3 bases are TGTGCCAGCAGTTTTGGGAAGGACGAGCAGTACTTC. This chain joins TRBV12-3 or TRBV12-4 and TRBJ2-7; D is unresolved. The CDR3 consists of 12 residues. V lost 3 bases, J lost 5 bases, and 8 bases lay in between.